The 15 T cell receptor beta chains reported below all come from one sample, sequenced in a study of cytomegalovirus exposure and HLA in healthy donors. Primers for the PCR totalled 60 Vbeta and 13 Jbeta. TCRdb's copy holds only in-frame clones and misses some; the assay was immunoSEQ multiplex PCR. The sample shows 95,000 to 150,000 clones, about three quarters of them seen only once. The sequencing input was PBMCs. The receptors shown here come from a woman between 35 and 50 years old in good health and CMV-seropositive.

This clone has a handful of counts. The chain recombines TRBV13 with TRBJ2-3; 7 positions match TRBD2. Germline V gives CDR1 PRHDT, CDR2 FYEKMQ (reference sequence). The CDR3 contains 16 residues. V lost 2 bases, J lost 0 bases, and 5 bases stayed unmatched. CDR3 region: CASSLTVGGSTDTQYF. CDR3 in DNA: TGTGCCAGCAGCTTAACAGTGGGGGGGAGCACAGATACGCAGTATTTT. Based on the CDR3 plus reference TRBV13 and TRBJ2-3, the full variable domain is AAGVIQSPRHLIKEKRETATLKCYPIPRHDTVYWYQQGPGQDPQFLISFYEKMQSDKGSIPDRFSAQQFSDYHSELNMSSLELGDSALYFCASSLTVGGSTDTQYFGPGTRLTVL.

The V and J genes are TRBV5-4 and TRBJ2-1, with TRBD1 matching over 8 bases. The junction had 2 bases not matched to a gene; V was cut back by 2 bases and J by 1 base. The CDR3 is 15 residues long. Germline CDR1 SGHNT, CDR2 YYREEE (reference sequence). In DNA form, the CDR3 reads TGTGCCAGCAGCTTTCAGGGGGCTTCCTACAATGAGCAGTTCTTC. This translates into CASSFQGASYNEQFF.

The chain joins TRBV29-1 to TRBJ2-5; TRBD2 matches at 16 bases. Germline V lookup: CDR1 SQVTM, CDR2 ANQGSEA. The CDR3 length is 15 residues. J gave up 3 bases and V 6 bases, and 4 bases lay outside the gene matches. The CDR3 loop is CSVAGLAGGKETQYF. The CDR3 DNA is TGCAGCGTGGCGGGACTAGCGGGGGGGAAAGAGACCCAGTACTTC. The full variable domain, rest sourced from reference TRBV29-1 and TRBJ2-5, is SAVISQKPSRDICQRGTSLTIQCQVDSQVTMMFWYRQQPGQSLTLIATANQGSEATYESGFVIDKFPISRPNLTFSTLTVSNMSPEDSSIYLCSVAGLAGGKETQYFGPGTRLLVL.

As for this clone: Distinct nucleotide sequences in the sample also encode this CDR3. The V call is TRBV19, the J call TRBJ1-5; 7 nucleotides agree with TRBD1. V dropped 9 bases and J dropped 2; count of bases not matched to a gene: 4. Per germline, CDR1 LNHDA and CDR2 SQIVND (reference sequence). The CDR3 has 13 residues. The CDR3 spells CASRDSRNQPQHF. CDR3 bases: TGTGCCAGCCGGGACAGCCGCAATCAGCCCCAGCATTTT.

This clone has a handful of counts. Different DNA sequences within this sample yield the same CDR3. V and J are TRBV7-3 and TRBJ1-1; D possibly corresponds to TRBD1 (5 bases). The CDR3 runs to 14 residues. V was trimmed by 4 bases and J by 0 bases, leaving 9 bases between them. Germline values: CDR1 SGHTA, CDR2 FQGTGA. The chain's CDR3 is CASSSDRMNTEAFF. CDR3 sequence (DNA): TGTGCCAGCAGCTCAGACAGAATGAACACTGAAGCTTTCTTT. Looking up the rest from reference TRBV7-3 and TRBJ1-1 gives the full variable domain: GAGVSQTPSNKVTEKGKYVELRCDPISGHTALYWYRQSLGQGPEFLIYFQGTGAADDSGLPNDRFFAVRPEGSVSTLKIQRTERGDSAVYLCASSSDRMNTEAFFGQGTRLTVV.

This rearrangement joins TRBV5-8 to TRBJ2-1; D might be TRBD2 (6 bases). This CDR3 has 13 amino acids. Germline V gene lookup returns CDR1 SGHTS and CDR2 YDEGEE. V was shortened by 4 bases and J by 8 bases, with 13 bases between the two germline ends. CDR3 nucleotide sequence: TGTGCCAGCAGCGTGGGACTGATGGATGAGCAGTTCTTC. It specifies CASSVGLMDEQFF.

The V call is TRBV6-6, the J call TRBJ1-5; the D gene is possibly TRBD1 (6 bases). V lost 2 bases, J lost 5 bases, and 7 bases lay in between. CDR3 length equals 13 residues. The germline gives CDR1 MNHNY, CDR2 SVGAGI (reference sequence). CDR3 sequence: CASSYPGDQPQHF. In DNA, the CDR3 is TGTGCCAGCAGTTACCCAGGGGATCAGCCCCAGCATTTT.

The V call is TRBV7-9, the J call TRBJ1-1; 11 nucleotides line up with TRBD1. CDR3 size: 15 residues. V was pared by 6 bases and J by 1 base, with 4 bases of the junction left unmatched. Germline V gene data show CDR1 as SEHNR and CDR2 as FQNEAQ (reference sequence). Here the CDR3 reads CASRYGTGGNTEAFF. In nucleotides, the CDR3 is TGTGCCAGCAGATACGGGACAGGGGGGAACACTGAAGCTTTCTTT.

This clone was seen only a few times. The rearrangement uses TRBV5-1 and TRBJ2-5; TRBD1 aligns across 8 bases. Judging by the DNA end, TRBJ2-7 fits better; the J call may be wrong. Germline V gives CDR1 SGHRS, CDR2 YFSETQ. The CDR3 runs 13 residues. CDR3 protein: CASSVDRANEQYF. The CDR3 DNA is TGCGCCAGCAGCGTGGACAGGGCGAACGAGCAGTACTTC.

The CDR3 sequence: CASSWDSTNEKLFF. The CDR3 DNA is TGTGCCAGCAGCTGGGACAGTACTAATGAAAAACTGTTTTTT. V is TRBV7-2 and J is TRBJ1-4; 7 bases map to TRBD1. The CDR3 spans 14 residues. Per germline, CDR1 SGHTA and CDR2 FQGNSA. V gave up 4 bases and J gave up 2 bases; unmatched junction bases: 1.

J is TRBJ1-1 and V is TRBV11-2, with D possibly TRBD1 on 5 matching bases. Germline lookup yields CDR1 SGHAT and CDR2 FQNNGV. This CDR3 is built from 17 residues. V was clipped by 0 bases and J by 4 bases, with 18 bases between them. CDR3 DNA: TGTGCCAGCAGCTTAGACAGGGTCGCCCGTGTGGGCACTGAAGCTTTCTTT. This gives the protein CASSLDRVARVGTEAFF.

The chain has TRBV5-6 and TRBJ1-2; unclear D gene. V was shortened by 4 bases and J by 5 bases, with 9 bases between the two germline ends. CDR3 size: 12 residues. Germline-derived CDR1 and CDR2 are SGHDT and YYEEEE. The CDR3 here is CASSPDWYGYTF. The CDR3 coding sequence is TGTGCCAGCAGCCCCGACTGGTATGGCTACACCTTC.

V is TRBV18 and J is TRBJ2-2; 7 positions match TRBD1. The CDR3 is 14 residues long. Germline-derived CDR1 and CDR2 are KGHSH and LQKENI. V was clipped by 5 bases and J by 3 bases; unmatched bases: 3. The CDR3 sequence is CASSSDRHTGELFF. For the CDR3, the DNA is TGTGCCAGCTCATCGGACAGGCACACCGGGGAGCTGTTTTTT.

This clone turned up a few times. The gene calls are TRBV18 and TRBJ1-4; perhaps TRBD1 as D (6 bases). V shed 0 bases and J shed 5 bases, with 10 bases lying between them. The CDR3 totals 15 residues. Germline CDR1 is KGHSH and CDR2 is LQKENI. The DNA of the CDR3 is TGTGCCAGCTCACCACCGGGGCAGGGGAATGAAAAACTGTTTTTT. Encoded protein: CASSPPGQGNEKLFF.

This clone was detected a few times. CDR3 nucleotide sequence: TGTGCCAGCAGCGCCTCTAACAGGGGGGGGAACACTGAAGCTTTCTTT. Translated, it gives CASSASNRGGNTEAFF. This rearrangement joins TRBV9 to TRBJ1-1; 8 bases align to TRBD1. Trimming cost V 3 bases and J 1 base; bases outside gene matches: 8. Germline CDR1 SGDLS, CDR2 YYNGEE. The CDR3 consists of 16 residues.